This TCR beta chain was identified in a study of blood T cell repertoires in COVID-19. The overall study: In each case, the material was cDNA or gDNA derived from T cells, B-cell-depleted T cells, or PBMCs.

The CDR3 spans 16 residues. Germline values: CDR1 SGDLS, CDR2 YYNGEE. V was cut by 3 bases and J by 4 bases, with 14 bases left in between. The protocol was immunoSEQ multiplex PCR, while the TCRdb copy is restricted to in-frame clones and leaves out a portion. The sample carries under 200,000 clones, around 80% recorded once. This TCR came from an older man with active or convalescent COVID-19. Sequences were obtained from peripheral blood. V usage is TRBV9 and J usage is TRBJ2-6, with a weak D call TRBD1 (6 bases). Here the CDR3 reads CASSATGFRGANVLTF. The DNA for the CDR3 is TGTGCCAGCAGCGCCACAGGGTTTAGAGGGGCCAACGTCCTGACTTTC.